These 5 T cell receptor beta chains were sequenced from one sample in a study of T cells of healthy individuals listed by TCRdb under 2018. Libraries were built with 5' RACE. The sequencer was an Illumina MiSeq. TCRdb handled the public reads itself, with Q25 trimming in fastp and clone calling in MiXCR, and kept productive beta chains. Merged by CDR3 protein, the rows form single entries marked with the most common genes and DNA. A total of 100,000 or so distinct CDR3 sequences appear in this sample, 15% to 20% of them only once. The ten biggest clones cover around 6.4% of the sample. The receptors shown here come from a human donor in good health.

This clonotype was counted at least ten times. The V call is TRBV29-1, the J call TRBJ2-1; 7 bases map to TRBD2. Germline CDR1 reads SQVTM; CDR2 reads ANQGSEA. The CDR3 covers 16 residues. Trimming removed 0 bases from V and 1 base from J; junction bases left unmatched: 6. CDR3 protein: CSVEDLAGPSYNEQFF. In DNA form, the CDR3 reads TGCAGCGTTGAAGATTTAGCGGGTCCATCCTACAATGAGCAGTTCTTC.

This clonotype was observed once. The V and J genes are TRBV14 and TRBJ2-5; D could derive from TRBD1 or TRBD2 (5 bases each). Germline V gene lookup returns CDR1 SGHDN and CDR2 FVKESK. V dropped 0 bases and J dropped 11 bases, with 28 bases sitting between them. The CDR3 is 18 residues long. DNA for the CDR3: TGTGCCAGCAGCCAAGATCTACCGGGACCAACCTCCTACAATGAGCAGTACTTC. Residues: CASSQDLPGPTSYNEQYF.

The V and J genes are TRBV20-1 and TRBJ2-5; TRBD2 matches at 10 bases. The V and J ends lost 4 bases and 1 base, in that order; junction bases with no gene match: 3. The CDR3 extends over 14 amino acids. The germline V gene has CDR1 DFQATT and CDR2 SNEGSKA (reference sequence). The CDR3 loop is CSATSGGLQETQYF. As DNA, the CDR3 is TGCAGTGCTACTAGCGGGGGCCTCCAAGAGACCCAGTACTTC.

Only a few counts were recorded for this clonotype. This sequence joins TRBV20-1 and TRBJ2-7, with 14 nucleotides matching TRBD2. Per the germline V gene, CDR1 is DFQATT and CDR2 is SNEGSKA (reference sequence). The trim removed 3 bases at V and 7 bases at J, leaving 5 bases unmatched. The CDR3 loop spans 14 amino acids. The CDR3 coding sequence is TGCAGTGCTAGTTCGACTAGCGGGGGGGTGGAGCAGTACTTC. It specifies CSASSTSGGVEQYF.

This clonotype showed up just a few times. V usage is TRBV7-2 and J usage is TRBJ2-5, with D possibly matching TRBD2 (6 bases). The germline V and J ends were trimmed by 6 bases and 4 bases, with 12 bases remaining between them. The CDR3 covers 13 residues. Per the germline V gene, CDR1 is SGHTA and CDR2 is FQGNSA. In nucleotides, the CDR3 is TGTGCCAGCAGTGCTAGGGGAGGAGAGACCCAGTACTTC. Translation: CASSARGGETQYF.